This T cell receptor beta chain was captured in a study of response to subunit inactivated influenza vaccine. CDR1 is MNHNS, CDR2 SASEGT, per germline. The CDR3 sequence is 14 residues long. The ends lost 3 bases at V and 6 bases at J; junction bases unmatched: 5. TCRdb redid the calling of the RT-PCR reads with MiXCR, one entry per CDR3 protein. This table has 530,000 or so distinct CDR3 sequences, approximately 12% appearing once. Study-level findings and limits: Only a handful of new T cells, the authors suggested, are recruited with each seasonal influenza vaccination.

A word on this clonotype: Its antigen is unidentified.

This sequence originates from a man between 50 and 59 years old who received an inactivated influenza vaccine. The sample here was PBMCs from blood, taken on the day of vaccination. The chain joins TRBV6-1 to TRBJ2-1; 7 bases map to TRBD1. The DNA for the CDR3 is TGTGCCAGCAGTGACCCGGACAGGCCCAATGAGCAGTTCTTC. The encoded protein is CASSDPDRPNEQFF.